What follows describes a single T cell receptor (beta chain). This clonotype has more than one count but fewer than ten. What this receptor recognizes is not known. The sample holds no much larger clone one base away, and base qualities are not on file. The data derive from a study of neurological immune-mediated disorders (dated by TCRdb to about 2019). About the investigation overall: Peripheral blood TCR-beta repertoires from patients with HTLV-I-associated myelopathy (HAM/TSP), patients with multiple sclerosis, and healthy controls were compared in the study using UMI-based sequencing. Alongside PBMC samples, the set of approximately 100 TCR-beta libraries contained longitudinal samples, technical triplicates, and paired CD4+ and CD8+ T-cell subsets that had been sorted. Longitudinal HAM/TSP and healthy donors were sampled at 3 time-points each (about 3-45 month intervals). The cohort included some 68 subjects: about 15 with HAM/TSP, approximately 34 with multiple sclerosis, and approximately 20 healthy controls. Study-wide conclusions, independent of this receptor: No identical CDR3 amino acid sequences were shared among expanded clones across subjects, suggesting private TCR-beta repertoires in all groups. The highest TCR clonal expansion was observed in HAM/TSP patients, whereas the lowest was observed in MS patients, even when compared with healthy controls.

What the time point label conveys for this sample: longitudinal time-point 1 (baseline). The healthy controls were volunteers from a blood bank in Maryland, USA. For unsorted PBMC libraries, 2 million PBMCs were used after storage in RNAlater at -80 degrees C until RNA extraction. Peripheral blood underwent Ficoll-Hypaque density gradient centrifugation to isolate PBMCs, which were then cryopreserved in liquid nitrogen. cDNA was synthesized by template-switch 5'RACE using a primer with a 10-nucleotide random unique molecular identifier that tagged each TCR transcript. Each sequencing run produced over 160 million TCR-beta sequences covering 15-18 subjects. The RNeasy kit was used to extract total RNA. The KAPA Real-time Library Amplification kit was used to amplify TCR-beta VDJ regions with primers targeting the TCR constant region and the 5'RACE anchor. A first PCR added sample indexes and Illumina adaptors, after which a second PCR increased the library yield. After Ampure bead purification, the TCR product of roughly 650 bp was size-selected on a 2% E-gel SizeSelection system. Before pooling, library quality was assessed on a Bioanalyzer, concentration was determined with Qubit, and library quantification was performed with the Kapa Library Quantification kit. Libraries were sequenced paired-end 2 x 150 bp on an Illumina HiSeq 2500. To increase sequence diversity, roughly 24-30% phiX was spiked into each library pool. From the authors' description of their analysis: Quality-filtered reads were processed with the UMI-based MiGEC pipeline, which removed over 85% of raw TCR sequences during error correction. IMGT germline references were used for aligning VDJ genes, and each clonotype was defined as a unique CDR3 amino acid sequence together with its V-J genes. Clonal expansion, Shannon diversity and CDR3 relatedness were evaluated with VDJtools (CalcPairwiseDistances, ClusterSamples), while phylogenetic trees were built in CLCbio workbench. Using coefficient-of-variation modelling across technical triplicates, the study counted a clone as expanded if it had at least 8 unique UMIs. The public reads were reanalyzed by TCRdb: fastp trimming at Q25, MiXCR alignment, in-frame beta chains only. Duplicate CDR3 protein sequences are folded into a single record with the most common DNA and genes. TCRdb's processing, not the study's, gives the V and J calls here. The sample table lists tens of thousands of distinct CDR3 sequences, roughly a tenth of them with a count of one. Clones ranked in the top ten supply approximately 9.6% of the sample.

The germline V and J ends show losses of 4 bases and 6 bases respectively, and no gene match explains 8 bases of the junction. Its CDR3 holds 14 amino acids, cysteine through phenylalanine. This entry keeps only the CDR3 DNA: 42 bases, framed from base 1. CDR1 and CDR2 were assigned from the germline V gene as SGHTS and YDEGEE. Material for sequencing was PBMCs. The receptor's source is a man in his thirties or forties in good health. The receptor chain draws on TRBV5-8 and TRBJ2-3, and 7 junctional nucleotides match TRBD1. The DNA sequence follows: TGTGCCAGCAGCACCGGACAGGTTGGGGATACGCAGTATTTT. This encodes CASSTGQVGDTQYF.